These 3 T cell receptor beta chains originate from one sample sequenced in a study of blood T cell repertoires in COVID-19. Clones were sequenced by immunoSEQ multiplex PCR, and TCRdb holds only the in-frame ones, with some missing. The table records around 100,000 clones, roughly 89% of them present only once. The sequenced sample was peripheral blood. The receptors were gathered from a human donor in a cohort sampled during active COVID-19.

The V and J genes are TRBV2 and TRBJ2-3; possibly TRBD2 for D (6 bases). Germline lookup yields CDR1 SNHLY and CDR2 FYNNEI. V dropped 1 base and J dropped 7 bases, with 12 bases sitting between them. The CDR3 is 14 residues long. The CDR3 DNA follows: TGTGCCAGCAGTGAAGGGGGCCGGGGGTATACGCAGTATTTT. The encoded protein is CASSEGGRGYTQYF.

The chain recombines TRBV2 with TRBJ1-1; 7 positions agree with TRBD1. This CDR3 is built from 14 residues. Germline V CDR1 and CDR2: SNHLY, FYNNEI. The trim removed 6 bases at V and 4 bases at J, leaving 8 bases unmatched. The CDR3 spells CASRFTGEFTEAFF. In nucleotides, the CDR3 is TGTGCCAGCAGATTCACAGGGGAATTCACTGAAGCTTTCTTT.

The chain recombines TRBV6-5 with TRBJ2-5; 9 nucleotides line up with TRBD2. The germline gives CDR1 MNHEY, CDR2 SVGAGI. The CDR3 has 13 residues. Germline trimming cut 7 bases from V and 7 bases from J; bases unmatched to any gene: 7. Here the CDR3 reads CASIAAGGATQYF. The CDR3 DNA follows: TGTGCCAGCATCGCGGCGGGAGGGGCGACCCAGTACTTC.